These 8 T cell receptor beta chains were sequenced from one sample in a study of T cell responses to AZD1222 COVID-19 vaccine. Sequenced by immunoSEQ multiplex PCR; TCRdb stores in-frame clones only, minus some. The sample includes roughly 70,000 clones, 75% to 90% seen only once; the top ten take under 3%. The sample here was peripheral blood, taken on day 0 of AZD1222 vaccination. The source of these receptors is an adult in good health.

This clone was recorded once. This chain links TRBV28 with TRBJ2-7, with 14 positions matching TRBD2. Germline V gene sequence: CDR1 MDHEN, CDR2 SYDVKM. Unmatched junction bases numbered 11, after V lost 8 bases and J lost 2 bases. The length of the CDR3 is 17 residues. This CDR3 reads CASPPRGLAGDPYEQYF. For the CDR3, the DNA is TGTGCCAGCCCACCTAGGGGACTAGCGGGGGATCCCTACGAGCAGTACTTC.

The gene calls are TRBV2 and TRBJ2-3, with 7 nucleotides matching TRBD1. In germline, CDR1 is SNHLY, CDR2 FYNNEI. CDR3 size: 17 residues. With 4 bases clipped from V and 1 base from J, the junction kept 11 bases outside the gene matches. DNA of the CDR3: TGTGCCAGCAGTGCCCCTCCCACAGGGGTACGCACAGATACGCAGTATTTT. Its translation: CASSAPPTGVRTDTQYF.

The chain employs TRBV10-3 and TRBJ1-4; 8 bases are a match to TRBD1. Trimming cost V 3 bases and J 5 bases; bases outside gene matches: 5. This CDR3 contains 15 residues. Germline V gives CDR1 ENHRY, CDR2 SYGVKD. The CDR3 DNA reads as TGTGCCATCAGTGACGCGACAGGGGAGAATGAAAAACTGTTTTTT. Translating gives CAISDATGENEKLFF.

The genes are TRBV20-1 and TRBJ1-5; D unresolved. Trimming stripped 3 bases from V and 3 bases from J, with 9 bases between. The germline CDR1 and CDR2 sequences are DFQATT and SNEGSKA (reference sequence). This CDR3 spans 13 amino acids. The chain's CDR3 is CSASSRINQPQHF. The CDR3, as DNA: TGCAGTGCTAGTTCGCGGATCAATCAGCCCCAGCATTTT.

This chain connects TRBV7-3 to TRBJ2-7; 11 bases line up with TRBD1. This CDR3 has 14 residues. Trimming at V came to 4 bases and at J to 6 bases, leaving 5 bases not matched to a gene. Germline V gene sequence: CDR1 SGHTA, CDR2 FQGTGA. The CDR3, as DNA: TGTGCCAGCAGCTCCGGGACAGGGGGGATCGAGCAGTACTTC. Translated: CASSSGTGGIEQYF.

In its sample, this clone was seen a few times. This chain links TRBV24-1 with TRBJ1-1, with 11 bases fitting TRBD1. V was pared by 2 bases and J by 6 bases, with 7 bases of the junction left unmatched. CDR1 is KGHDR, CDR2 SFDVKD, per germline. The CDR3 extends over 16 amino acids. The CDR3 here is CATSDSPGQGVPEAFF. Written as DNA, the CDR3 is TGTGCCACCAGTGATTCACCGGGACAGGGGGTCCCTGAAGCTTTCTTT.

The chain recombines TRBV27 with TRBJ2-2, with D maybe TRBD2 (7 bases). The CDR3 has 17 amino acids. From germline, CDR1 is MNHEY and CDR2 SMNVEV (reference sequence). The germline V and J ends were trimmed by 2 bases and 2 bases, with 15 bases remaining between them. For the CDR3, the DNA is TGTGCCAGCAGTTTAAGGGCGGGGGCCGGTAACACCGGGGAGCTGTTTTTT. Translating gives CASSLRAGAGNTGELFF.

The gene calls are TRBV7-8 and TRBJ2-5; D is tentatively TRBD1 or TRBD2 (5 bases each). The CDR3 extends over 17 amino acids. Germline loops: CDR1 SGHVS, CDR2 FQNEAQ. Trimming took 1 base from V and 2 from J, leaving 17 bases between them. The CDR3 DNA follows: TGTGCCAGCAGCTTAGAAGGGGCGGGCCCTCTACAAGAGACCCAGTACTTC. Its translation: CASSLEGAGPLQETQYF.